A single sample is the source of the 9 T cell receptor beta chains below, sequenced in a study of blood T cell repertoires in COVID-19. Clones were sequenced by immunoSEQ multiplex PCR, and TCRdb holds only the in-frame ones, with some missing. The sample holds 55,000 or so clones; about 91% are singletons and the top ten take more than 3%. What was sequenced was peripheral blood. The receptors stem from a middle-aged man with COVID-19, enrolled during active disease.

The V call is TRBV27, the J call TRBJ2-2; D is possibly TRBD2 (6 bases). Trimming removed 8 bases at V and 0 bases at J, with 16 bases between. Germline loops: CDR1 MNHEY, CDR2 SMNVEV (reference sequence). This CDR3 region has 16 residues. The CDR3 DNA is TGTGCCAGCGGTGGGGGGTTCGCTCCGAACACCGGGGAGCTGTTTTTT. Encoded protein: CASGGGFAPNTGELFF.

The rearrangement links TRBV28 to TRBJ1-2, with D possibly matching TRBD1 (5 bases). Germline CDR1 is MDHEN and CDR2 is SYDVKM. V was clipped by 4 bases and J by 6 bases, with 15 bases between them. The CDR3 totals 14 residues. In DNA form, the CDR3 reads TGTGCCAGCAGTTGGGGGGGAGGATCCGATGGCTACACCTTC. Its translation: CASSWGGGSDGYTF.

The CDR3 DNA reads TGTGCCAGCAGTTTGCCTGGGGCGAGAAGCGAAAAACTGTTTTTT. Its protein is CASSLPGARSEKLFF. The chain uses TRBV28 and TRBJ1-4; perhaps TRBD1 as D (5 bases). This CDR3 has 15 residues. The germline V gene encodes CDR1 MDHEN and CDR2 SYDVKM. Trimming left V 3 bases short and J 8 bases short, with 16 bases between.

This rearrangement joins TRBV2 to TRBJ2-3; 8 bases line up with TRBD2. Germline lookup yields CDR1 SNHLY and CDR2 FYNNEI. This CDR3 is 17 amino acids long. With 7 bases clipped from V and 6 bases from J, the junction kept 18 bases outside the gene matches. In nucleotides, the CDR3 is TGTGCCAGCATGTCTTTAATCGGGGGGGCCGATGGGGATACGCAGTATTTT. Translating it yields CASMSLIGGADGDTQYF.

This sequence joins TRBV5-6 and TRBJ2-7; TRBD1 matches at 8 bases. Germline V lookup: CDR1 SGHDT, CDR2 YYEEEE. The V segment lost 2 bases and the J segment 6 bases; nucleotides outside the gene matches: 4. CDR3 length equals 13 residues. CDR3 region: CASSLAGGAEQYF. The CDR3 DNA reads TGTGCCAGCAGCTTAGCAGGGGGCGCCGAGCAGTACTTC.

V usage is TRBV2 and J usage is TRBJ2-2; a weak D match, TRBD1 (6 bases). From germline, CDR1 is SNHLY and CDR2 FYNNEI. Trimming removed 7 bases from V and 5 bases from J, with 11 bases in between. This CDR3 is built from 13 residues. This CDR3 is CASKGEGTGELFF. The CDR3 DNA follows: TGTGCCAGCAAGGGGGAAGGAACCGGGGAGCTGTTTTTT.

This clone has just one count. This rearrangement joins TRBV28 to TRBJ1-5, with D perhaps matching TRBD1 (6 bases). The germline V gene encodes CDR1 MDHEN and CDR2 SYDVKM. The CDR3 consists of 17 residues. Trimming stripped 6 bases from V and 0 bases from J, with 18 bases between. CDR3 region: CASSWDTPLHSNQPQHF. The CDR3 coding sequence is TGTGCCAGCAGCTGGGACACTCCACTTCATAGCAATCAGCCCCAGCATTTT.

The chain carries TRBV5-5 and TRBJ1-5; TRBD1 might be the D (5 bases). CDR1 is SGHKS and CDR2 is YYEKEE in the germline V gene (reference sequence). Trimming stripped 3 bases from V and 0 bases from J, with 7 bases between. This CDR3 region has 14 residues. This chain's CDR3 is CASSWGDSNQPQHF. CDR3 nucleotide sequence: TGTGCCAGCAGCTGGGGGGATAGCAATCAGCCCCAGCATTTT.

This rearrangement joins TRBV19 to TRBJ2-2, with a possible D match to TRBD1 (6 bases). CDR1 LNHDA and CDR2 SQIVND come from the germline V gene (reference sequence). The V and J ends lost 6 bases and 3 bases respectively, with 14 bases between them. CDR3 size: 15 residues. In nucleotides, the CDR3 is TGTGCCAGTAGAACCAGGGGTTCTGACACCGGGGAGCTGTTTTTT. It encodes CASRTRGSDTGELFF. The variable domain in full, with the rest retrieved from reference TRBV19 and TRBJ2-2, is DGGITQSPKYLFRKEGQNVTLSCEQNLNHDAMYWYRQDPGQGLRLIYYSQIVNDFQKGDIAEGYSVSREKKESFPLTVTSAQKNPTAFYLCASRTRGSDTGELFFGEGSRLTVL.